This T cell receptor beta chain was found in a study of control samples from healthy donors and cancer patients. The table came from immunoSEQ multiplex PCR; TCRdb's copy has only in-frame clones and leaves some out. The repertoire holds some 130,000 clones, nearly 90% seen once, with roughly 8% in the top ten. This clonotype was sampled from a man aged 45-65 years with head and neck cancer. The sequenced sample consisted of PBMCs.

CDR3 residues: CASSEAGSASPLHF. CDR3 coding DNA: TGTGCCAGCAGTGAGGCAGGGAGTGCTTCACCCCTCCACTTT. V gene TRBV6-1 combines with J gene TRBJ1-6, with D possibly matching TRBD1 (5 bases). V gave up 3 bases and J gave up 9 bases, with 12 bases separating them. The CDR3 sequence is 14 residues long. Germline V gene sequence: CDR1 MNHNS, CDR2 SASEGT.